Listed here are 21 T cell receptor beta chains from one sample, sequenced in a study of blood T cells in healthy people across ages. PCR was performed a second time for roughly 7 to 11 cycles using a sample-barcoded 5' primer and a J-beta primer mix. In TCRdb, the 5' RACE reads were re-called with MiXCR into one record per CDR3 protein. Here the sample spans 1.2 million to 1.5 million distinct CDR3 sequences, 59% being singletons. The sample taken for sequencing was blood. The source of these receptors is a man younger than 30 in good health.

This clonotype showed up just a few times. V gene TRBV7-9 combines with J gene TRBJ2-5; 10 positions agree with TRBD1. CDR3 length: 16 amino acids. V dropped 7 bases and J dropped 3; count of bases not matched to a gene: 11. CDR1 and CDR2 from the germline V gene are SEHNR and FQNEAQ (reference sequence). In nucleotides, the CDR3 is TGTGCCAGCACTACGGTTGGGACAGGGGTTAAAGAGACCCAGTACTTC. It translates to CASTTVGTGVKETQYF.

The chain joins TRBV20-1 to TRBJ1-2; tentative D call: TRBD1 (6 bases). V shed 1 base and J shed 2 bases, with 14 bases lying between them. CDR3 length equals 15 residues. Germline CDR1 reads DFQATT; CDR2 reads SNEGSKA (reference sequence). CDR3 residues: CSARARRGGNYGYTF. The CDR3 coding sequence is TGCAGTGCTAGAGCACGCAGGGGCGGAAACTATGGCTACACCTTC.

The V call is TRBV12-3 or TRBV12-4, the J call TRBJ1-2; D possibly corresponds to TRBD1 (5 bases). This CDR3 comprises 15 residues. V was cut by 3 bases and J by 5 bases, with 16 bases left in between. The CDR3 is CASSFDAGQWYGYTF. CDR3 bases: TGTGCCAGCAGTTTCGATGCAGGGCAGTGGTATGGCTACACCTTC.

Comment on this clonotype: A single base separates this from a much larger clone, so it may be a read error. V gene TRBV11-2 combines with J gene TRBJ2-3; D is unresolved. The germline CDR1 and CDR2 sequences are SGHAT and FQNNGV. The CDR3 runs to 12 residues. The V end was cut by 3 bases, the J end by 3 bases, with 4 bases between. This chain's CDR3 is CASSLWTDTQYF. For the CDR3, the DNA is TGTGCCAGCAGCTTGTGGACAGATACGCAGTATTTT.

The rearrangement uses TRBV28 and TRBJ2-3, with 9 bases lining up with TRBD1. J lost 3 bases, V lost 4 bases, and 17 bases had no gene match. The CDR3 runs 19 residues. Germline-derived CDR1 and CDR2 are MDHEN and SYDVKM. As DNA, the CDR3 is TGTGCCAGCAGTTCCCCCCTGGGACAGGGAGTCTACGATACAGATACGCAGTATTTT. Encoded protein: CASSSPLGQGVYDTDTQYF.

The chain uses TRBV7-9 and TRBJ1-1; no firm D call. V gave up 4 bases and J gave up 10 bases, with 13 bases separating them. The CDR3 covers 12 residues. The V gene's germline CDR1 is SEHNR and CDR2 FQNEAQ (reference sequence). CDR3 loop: CASSYRAEGAFF. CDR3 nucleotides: TGTGCCAGCAGCTATCGGGCCGAGGGAGCTTTCTTT.

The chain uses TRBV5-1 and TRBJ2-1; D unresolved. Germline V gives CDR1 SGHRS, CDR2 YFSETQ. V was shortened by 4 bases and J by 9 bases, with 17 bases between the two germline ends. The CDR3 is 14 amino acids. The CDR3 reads CASSPTTQSGEQFF. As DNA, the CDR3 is TGCGCCAGCAGCCCTACTACTCAATCCGGTGAGCAGTTCTTC.

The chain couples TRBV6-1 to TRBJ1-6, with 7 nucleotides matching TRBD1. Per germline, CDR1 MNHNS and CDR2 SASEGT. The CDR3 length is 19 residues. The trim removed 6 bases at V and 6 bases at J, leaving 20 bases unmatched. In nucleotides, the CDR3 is TGTGCCAGCAGCCTCCAAGGATTAAAACGACAGGGCTTTAATTCACCCCTCCACTTT. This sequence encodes CASSLQGLKRQGFNSPLHF.

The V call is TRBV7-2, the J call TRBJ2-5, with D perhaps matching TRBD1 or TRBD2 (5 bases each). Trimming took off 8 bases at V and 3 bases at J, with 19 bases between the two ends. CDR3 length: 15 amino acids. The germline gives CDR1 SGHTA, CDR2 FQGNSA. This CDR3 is CASGRTGTVEETQYF. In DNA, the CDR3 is TGTGCCAGCGGACGGACCGGGACCGTGGAAGAGACCCAGTACTTC.

CDR3 nucleotide sequence: TGTGCCAGCAGTACACTCTCGGGACAGGGTGACTATGGCTACACCTTC. This codes for CASSTLSGQGDYGYTF. This rearrangement joins TRBV6-6 to TRBJ1-2, with 9 bases matching TRBD1. The CDR3 extends over 16 amino acids. The V and J ends lost 5 bases and 3 bases, in that order; junction bases with no gene match: 10. The germline V gene has CDR1 MNHNY and CDR2 SVGAGI (reference sequence).

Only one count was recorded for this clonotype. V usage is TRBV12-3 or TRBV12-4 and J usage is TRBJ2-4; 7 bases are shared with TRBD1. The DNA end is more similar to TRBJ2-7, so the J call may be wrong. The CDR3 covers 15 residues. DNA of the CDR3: TGTGCCAGCAGTTTAGCGCTCCCAGGGGGCTACGAGCAGTACTTC. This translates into CASSLALPGGYEQYF.

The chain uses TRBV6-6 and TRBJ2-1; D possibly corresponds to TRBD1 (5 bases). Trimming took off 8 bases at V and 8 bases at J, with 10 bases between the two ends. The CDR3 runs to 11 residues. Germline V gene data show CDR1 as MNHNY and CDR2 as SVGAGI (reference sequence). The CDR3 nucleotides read TGTGCCAGCCAGCAGGGCTATGAGCAGTTCTTC. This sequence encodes CASQQGYEQFF.

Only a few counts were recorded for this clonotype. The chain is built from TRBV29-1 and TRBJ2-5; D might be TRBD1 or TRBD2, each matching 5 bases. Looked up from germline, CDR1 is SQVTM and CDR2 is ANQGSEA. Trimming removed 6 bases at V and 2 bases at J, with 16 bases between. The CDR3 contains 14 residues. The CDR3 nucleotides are TGCAGCGTAGACGGGACGAGACTTCAAGAGACCCAGTACTTC. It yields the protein CSVDGTRLQETQYF.

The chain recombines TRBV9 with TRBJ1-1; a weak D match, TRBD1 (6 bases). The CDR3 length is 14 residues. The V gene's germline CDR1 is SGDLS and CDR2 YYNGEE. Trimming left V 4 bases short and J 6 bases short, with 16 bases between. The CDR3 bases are TGTGCCAGCAGCCCCTCCCAGGGGTTCCCTGAAGCTTTCTTT. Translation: CASSPSQGFPEAFF.

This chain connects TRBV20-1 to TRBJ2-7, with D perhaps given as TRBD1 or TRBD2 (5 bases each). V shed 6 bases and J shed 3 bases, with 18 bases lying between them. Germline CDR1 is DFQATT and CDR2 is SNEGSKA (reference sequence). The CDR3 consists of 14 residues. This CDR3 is CSALDQRGVYEQYF. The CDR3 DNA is TGCAGTGCCCTTGACCAACGGGGCGTCTACGAGCAGTACTTC.

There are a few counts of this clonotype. As DNA, the CDR3 is TGTGCCAGCAGTACCGACAGGATAGGCGAGCAGTACTTC. As protein: CASSTDRIGEQYF. This chain joins TRBV12-3 or TRBV12-4 and TRBJ2-7, with D perhaps TRBD1 (6 bases). This CDR3 comprises 13 residues. Trimming removed 5 bases from V and 6 bases from J, with 14 bases in between.

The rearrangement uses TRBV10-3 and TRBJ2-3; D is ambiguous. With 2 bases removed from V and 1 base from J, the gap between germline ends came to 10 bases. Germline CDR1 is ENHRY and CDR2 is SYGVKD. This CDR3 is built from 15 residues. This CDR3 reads CAISEGPEGTDTQYF. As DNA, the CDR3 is TGTGCCATCAGTGAGGGGCCCGAGGGCACAGATACGCAGTATTTT.

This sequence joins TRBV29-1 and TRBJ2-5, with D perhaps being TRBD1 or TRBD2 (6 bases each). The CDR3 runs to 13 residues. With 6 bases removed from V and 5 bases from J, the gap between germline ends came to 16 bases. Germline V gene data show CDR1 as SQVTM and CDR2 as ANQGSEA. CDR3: CSVDPTGGETQYF. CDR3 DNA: TGCAGCGTCGACCCGACAGGAGGGGAGACCCAGTACTTC. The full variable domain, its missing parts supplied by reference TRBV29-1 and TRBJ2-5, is SAVISQKPSRDICQRGTSLTIQCQVDSQVTMMFWYRQQPGQSLTLIATANQGSEATYESGFVIDKFPISRPNLTFSTLTVSNMSPEDSSIYLCSVDPTGGETQYFGPGTRLLVL.

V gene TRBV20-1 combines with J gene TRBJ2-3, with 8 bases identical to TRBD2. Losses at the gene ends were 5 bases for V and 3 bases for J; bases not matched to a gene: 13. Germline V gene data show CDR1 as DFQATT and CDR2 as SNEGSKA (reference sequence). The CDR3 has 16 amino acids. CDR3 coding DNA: TGCAGTGCTCACTTTTCTCGACTAGCGCGGACAGATACGCAGTATTTT. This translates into CSAHFSRLARTDTQYF.

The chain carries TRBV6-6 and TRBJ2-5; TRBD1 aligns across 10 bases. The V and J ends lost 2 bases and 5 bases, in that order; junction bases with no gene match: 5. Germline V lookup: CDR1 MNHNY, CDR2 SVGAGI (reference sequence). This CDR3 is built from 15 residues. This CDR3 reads CASSYPGQGIETQYF. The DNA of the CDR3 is TGTGCCAGCAGTTACCCGGGACAGGGGATCGAGACCCAGTACTTC.

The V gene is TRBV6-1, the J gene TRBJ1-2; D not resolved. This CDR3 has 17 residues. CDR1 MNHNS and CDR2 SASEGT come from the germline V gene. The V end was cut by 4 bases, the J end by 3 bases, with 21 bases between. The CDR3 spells CASSAWTEYLPHYGYTF. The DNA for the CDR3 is TGTGCCAGCAGTGCCTGGACGGAGTACCTCCCCCACTATGGCTACACCTTC.